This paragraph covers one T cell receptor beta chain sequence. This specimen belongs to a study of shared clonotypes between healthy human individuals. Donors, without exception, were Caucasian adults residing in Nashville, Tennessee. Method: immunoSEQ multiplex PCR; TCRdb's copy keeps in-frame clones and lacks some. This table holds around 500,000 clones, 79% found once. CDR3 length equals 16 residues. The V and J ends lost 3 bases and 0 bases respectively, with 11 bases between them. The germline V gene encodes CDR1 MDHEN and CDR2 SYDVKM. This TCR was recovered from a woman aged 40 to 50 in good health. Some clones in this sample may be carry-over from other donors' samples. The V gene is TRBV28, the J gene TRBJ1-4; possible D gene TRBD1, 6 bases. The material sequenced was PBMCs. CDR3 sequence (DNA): TGTGCCAGCAGTTTTCCAGGGGCGGCAACTAATGAAAAACTGTTTTTT. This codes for CASSFPGAATNEKLFF.